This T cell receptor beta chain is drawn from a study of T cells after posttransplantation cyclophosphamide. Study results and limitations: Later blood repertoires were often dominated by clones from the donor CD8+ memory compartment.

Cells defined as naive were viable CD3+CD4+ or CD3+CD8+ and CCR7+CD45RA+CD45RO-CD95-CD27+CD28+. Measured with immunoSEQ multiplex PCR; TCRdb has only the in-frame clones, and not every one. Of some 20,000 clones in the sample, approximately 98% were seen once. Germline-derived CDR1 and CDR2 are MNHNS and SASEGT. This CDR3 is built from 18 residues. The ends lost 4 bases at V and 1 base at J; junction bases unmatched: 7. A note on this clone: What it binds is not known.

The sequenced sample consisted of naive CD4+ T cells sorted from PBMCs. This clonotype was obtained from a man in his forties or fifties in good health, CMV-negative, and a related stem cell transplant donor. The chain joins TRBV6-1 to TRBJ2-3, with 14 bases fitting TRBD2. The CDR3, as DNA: TGTGCCAGCAGTGTCGGGACTAGCGGGAGTGTCGGCACAGATACGCAGTATTTT. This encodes CASSVGTSGSVGTDTQYF.